This T cell receptor beta chain was retrieved from a study of T cell responses to AZD1222 COVID-19 vaccine (dated by TCRdb to 2020 to 2022). About the study as a whole: A total of around 240 trial participants underwent TCR sequencing, of whom some 210 received two doses of AZD1222 and roughly 25 received two doses of the MenACWY control vaccine. Enrollment into the trials was organized by age into subgroups of 18-55, 56-69 and 70-plus years, and those subgroups contained roughly 150, 30 and 60 TCR-sequenced participants, respectively. Here is what the overall study found, with its caveats: Reportedly, close to half of the unique spike-specific TCRs recognized epitopes lying outside the regions that are mutated in the B.1.351 and B.1.1.7 variants. After two AZD1222 doses, both the breadth and the depth of spike-specific TCRs were significantly higher than at day 0 and than in MenACWY recipients. Most participants were white British and females outnumbered males, and the authors suggested that clonal diversity may have been underestimated. Only a handful of AZD1222 recipients were SARS-CoV-2 seropositive at baseline, limiting conclusions about previously exposed vaccinees. The vaccine-associated CD4 TCRs covered the entire spike protein, and the dominant responses fell in regions 160-218 and 743-854. No day 14 peak-response samples were available, so repertoires were characterized only after the peak T cell response. The 56-69-year group was small, and its depth increase did not reach significance, likely because of low power.

The germline V gene (reference sequence) sets CDR1 to MNHEY and CDR2 to SMNVEV. Germline trimming: 0 bases from V, 4 bases from J; junction bases outside gene matches: 11. The cysteine opens and the phenylalanine closes a CDR3 of 18 amino acids. The DNA shown is the 54-base CDR3, in frame from base 1. The CDR3 regions of human TCRbeta chains were analyzed by immunosequencing. The study's own analysis went as follows. Repertoire TCRs were checked for matches against a reference library of SARS-CoV-2-specific TCRs that had been generated using the MIRA antigen-specificity platform. Breadth meant the fraction of unique TCRs that were SARS-CoV-2-associated, whereas depth meant the fraction of total T cells that were SARS-CoV-2-associated. Using the MIRA data, each spike-specific TCR was mapped to the spike region that the TCR reacts to and placed in a CD4 or CD8 class. Log10-transformed breadth and depth values were compared by one-way ANOVA with Sidak's multiple comparisons tests. TCRdb obtained this table from immuneACCESS and retained in-frame rearrangements with V and J assigned. These tables miss some clones; where compared with another copy, unresolved V genes account for less than half of the shortfall, and the remainder is unexplained. That table furnishes V, J and clone size, whereas the DNA furnished D and trimming. The sample records around 140,000 clones, about 82% of which are singletons. Less than 9.5% of the sample comes from the top ten.

As concerns this clone: The antigen it recognizes is unknown. Base quality data are lacking; no much larger clone is found one base away.

The time point label for this specimen denotes: about 28 days (+/-7) after the second vaccine dose. The sample's treatment or condition label is to be understood as: meningococcal conjugate vaccine given as trial control. Samples from vaccinated people were obtained from the UK trials COV001 and COV002, which included a single-blind randomized controlled phase 2/3 trial of AZD1222 (ChAdOx1 nCoV-19) in healthy adults. For TCRbeta chain sequencing, PBMC samples from trial participants were taken at day 0 and at day 28 after the second dose. The receptor chain draws on TRBV27 and TRBJ1-3; a stretch of 8 junction bases matches TRBD1. The sequences come from peripheral blood, collected 28 days after the second dose of the MenACWY control vaccine. This clonotype was obtained from an adult who received the MenACWY meningococcal vaccine as a control. The CDR3 protein: CASSLSGQAVIAGNTIYF. The nucleotide sequence reads TGTGCCAGCAGTTTATCGGGACAGGCGGTGATTGCGGGAAACACCATATATTTT.